The rows below give T cell receptor beta chains drawn from one sample of a study of T-cell memory formation after mild COVID-19. TCRdb reprocessed the 5' RACE reads via MiXCR and lists one record per CDR3 protein. The sample carries about 540,000 distinct CDR3 sequences, around 21% recorded once. Source material: PBMCs or a T cell subset sorted from them (not recorded which). Receptors originate from an adult woman who had mild COVID-19 (a few samples of this study predate the infection). Cell type and time point are not known. Each CDR3 is given without its conserved first and last residue.

V gene | CDR3 length | CDR3 protein
TRBV7-9 | 14 | ASSLESGWSSYEQY
TRBV20-1 | 8 | SQPPNEQY
TRBV19 | 12 | ASISTGRYTEAF
TRBV5-1 | 16 | ASSSFLPDPLVRNEQF
TRBV7-2 | 12 | ASSFLRGGETQY
TRBV14 | 11 | ASSPIWTGELF
TRBV12-3/TRBV12-4 | 14 | ASSLGSSGRPYEQY
TRBV6-5 | 10 | ASRDRGREQY
TRBV18 | 13 | ASSPPTGASHEQY
TRBV6-5 | 13 | ASSLLAGTINEQF
TRBV20-1 | 10 | SASDGRTEAF
TRBV30 | 11 | AWSVRIGETQY
TRBV5-1 | 12 | ASSSTGTGWEQY
TRBV7-2 | 12 | ASSLVGGQRPQH
TRBV2 | 12 | ASREGLAKNIQY
TRBV6-2/TRBV6-3 | 13 | ASGTPSWGSYEQY
TRBV11-3 | 11 | ASSLGGHQPQH
TRBV24-1 | 13 | ATSDPTSGGGEQF
TRBV9 | 14 | ASSVAPTAGTDTQY
TRBV10-3 | 12 | AISVSLSSLEQF
TRBV5-1 | 13 | ASSLFGRGDDEQF
TRBV25-1 | 12 | ASTAGGGHNEQF
TRBV9 | 12 | ASTDTALSEKLF
TRBV2 | 12 | ASSERGTGGGYT
TRBV7-2 | 11 | ATSRPGAYEQY
TRBV5-4 | 12 | ASSFGGGANEQF
TRBV25-1 | 12 | ASSEPGPYNEQF
TRBV9 | 13 | ASSVDLADTYEQY
TRBV27 | 12 | ASVDGPAGTEAF
TRBV7-6 | 13 | ASSLSGGGGNTIY
TRBV27 | 12 | ASSLLDRGYEQY
TRBV20-1 | 13 | SAIPTSGEGETQY
TRBV9 | 10 | ASGGEGDGYT
TRBV15 | 13 | ATSRDFRGHLEQY
TRBV27 | 19 | ASSPRPLGLAGVSSYNEQF
TRBV6-5 | 13 | ASSGDISGANVLT
TRBV10-3 | 10 | AISSRYNEQF
TRBV7-9 | 13 | ASSPDRGRTNEQF
TRBV29-1 | 13 | SVSRDTASYNEQF
TRBV25-1 | 14 | ASSNGLAGKVNIQY
TRBV24-1 | 13 | ATSDMTGSRYEQY